The subject of this entry is one T cell receptor (beta chain). Authors' analysis steps: Clinicopathological groups supplied CDR3 differences that were used to build a distant-metastasis classifier for papillary thyroid cancer. TCRdb re-called clones via MiXCR from the PCR reads. The V and J calls here are based on TCRdb, not the publication. The data hold tens of thousands of clones, with roughly 14% observed a single time. These data come from a study of metastatic and nonmetastatic thyroid tumors. The wider study: Comparison of repertoires was carried out across blood and tumor or nodule tissue from malignant and benign thyroid patients.

No patient received treatment before thyroid surgery. The ends lost 7 bases at V and 4 bases at J; junction bases unmatched: 8. CDR1 MNHNS and CDR2 SASEGT come from the germline V gene. The CDR3 covers 14 residues. The chain carries TRBV6-1 and TRBJ1-2; 8 bases match TRBD1. The sample consisted of tumor tissue. The source is a female donor with papillary thyroid cancer or a benign thyroid nodule (not recorded which). Some clones in this sample may be carry-over from other donors' samples. For the CDR3, the DNA is TGTGCCAGCAACCTTGGACAGGGCGGCTATGGCTACACCTTC. This gives the protein CASNLGQGGYGYTF.